Listed here are 32 T cell receptor beta chains from one sample, sequenced in a study of T cell therapy after organ transplantation. No antigen has been assigned to these receptors. Clones were sequenced by immunoSEQ multiplex PCR, and TCRdb holds only the in-frame ones, with some missing. The data show 4,800 or so clones, around 62% seen once. The sample's time point: 4-8 weeks after completion of therapy. This specimen was CD8+ T cells from blood, taken after autologous CMV-specific T cell therapy. Receptor source: a human patient who had received a solid organ transplant and had CMV disease. Some T cells may be provided by the graft donor.

The J gene is TRBJ1-5, the V gene TRBV18, with 10 bases identical to TRBD1. The germline V gene encodes CDR1 KGHSH and CDR2 LQKENI. The ends lost 3 bases at V and 0 bases at J; junction bases unmatched: 8. The CDR3 is 18 residues long. The CDR3 DNA reads TGTGCCAGCTCACCCCCGGGACAGGGGTTTTATAGCAATCAGCCCCAGCATTTT. Its protein is CASSPPGQGFYSNQPQHF.

This clone was detected only once. The CDR3 nucleotides are TGCGCCAGCAGCTTGCGTGAGAGGGATACTCTGAGCTCCTATAATTCACCCCTCCACTTT. It yields the protein CASSLRERDTLSSYNSPLHF. V usage is TRBV5-1 and J usage is TRBJ1-6; D is ambiguous. Trimming shortened V by 1 base and J by 0 bases, and 20 bases separated the two germline ends. The germline V gene has CDR1 SGHRS and CDR2 YFSETQ. The CDR3 totals 20 residues.

The chain carries TRBV7-9 and TRBJ1-3; TRBD1 is a possible D gene (6 bases). V was clipped by 2 bases and J by 8 bases, with 19 bases between them. This CDR3 has 16 residues. Germline CDR1 reads SEHNR; CDR2 reads FQNEAQ (reference sequence). CDR3 residues: CASSLFWGPKVDTIYF. Here the CDR3 DNA reads TGTGCCAGCAGCTTATTCTGGGGGCCGAAGGTGGACACCATATATTTT.

This sequence joins TRBV27 and TRBJ1-2, with D possibly being TRBD1 (6 bases). The V and J ends lost 2 bases and 5 bases respectively, with 12 bases between them. Germline CDR1 is MNHEY and CDR2 is SMNVEV (reference sequence). CDR3 size: 14 residues. CDR3 DNA: TGTGCCAGCAGTTTAGGGGGGGCAGGATATGGCTACACCTTC. It codes for CASSLGGAGYGYTF.

The CDR3 reads CASSRRDYSGNTIYF. The CDR3 bases are TGTGCCAGCAGCCGCAGGGACTACTCTGGAAACACCATATATTTT. The gene calls are TRBV14 and TRBJ1-3, with D possibly TRBD1 on 5 matching bases. CDR1 is SGHDN and CDR2 is FVKESK in the germline V gene. The CDR3 covers 15 residues. V lost 4 bases, J lost 0 bases, and 10 bases lay in between.

The V call is TRBV30, the J call TRBJ2-1; 7 nucleotides agree with TRBD2. The CDR3 extends over 14 amino acids. CDR1 GTSNPN and CDR2 SVGIG come from the germline V gene (reference sequence). The V and J ends lost 2 bases and 9 bases, in that order; junction bases with no gene match: 10. Here the CDR3 DNA reads TGTGCCTGGAGTCACGGGGAGGGGTGGCTTGAGCAGTTCTTC. Its translation: CAWSHGEGWLEQFF. The variable domain in full, with the rest retrieved from reference TRBV30 and TRBJ2-1, is SQTIHQWPATLVQPVGSPLSLECTVEGTSNPNLYWYRQAAGRGLQLLFYSVGIGQISSEVPQNLSASRPQDRQFILSSKKLLLSDSGFYLCAWSHGEGWLEQFFGPGTRLTVL.

The V and J genes are TRBV13 and TRBJ2-2; 7 bases map to TRBD2. The germline gives CDR1 PRHDT, CDR2 FYEKMQ (reference sequence). The ends lost 5 bases at V and 4 bases at J; junction bases unmatched: 10. The CDR3 is 16 amino acids. The CDR3, as DNA: TGTGCCAGCAGCCACCCGGGAGGCGTGGGCACCGGGGAGCTGTTTTTT. Amino acids: CASSHPGGVGTGELFF.

The J gene is TRBJ1-2, the V gene TRBV7-8; no definite D call. With 0 bases removed from V and 5 bases from J, the gap between germline ends came to 16 bases. Germline V gives CDR1 SGHVS, CDR2 FQNEAQ. The CDR3 consists of 16 residues. The CDR3 region has the DNA TGTGCCAGCAGCTTAGCTTCCCTCTTTGGAGAGTATGGCTACACCTTC. Encoded protein: CASSLASLFGEYGYTF.

The chain combines TRBV27 with TRBJ2-1, with 11 bases that match TRBD1. J was trimmed by 0 bases and V by 7 bases; bases with no gene match: 14. Germline V gene lookup returns CDR1 MNHEY and CDR2 SMNVEV (reference sequence). This CDR3 has 19 residues. The CDR3 protein is CASINTGTGGTISYNEQFF. The DNA for the CDR3 is TGTGCCAGCATCAATACCGGGACAGGGGGTACAATCTCCTACAATGAGCAGTTCTTC.

This clone was seen a few times. The V gene is TRBV28, the J gene TRBJ1-1, with D perhaps TRBD1 (5 bases). The CDR3 is made up of 13 amino acids. V lost 7 bases and J 7 bases, leaving 16 bases between the germline ends. In germline, CDR1 is MDHEN, CDR2 SYDVKM. CDR3 loop: CASTPGRGIEAFF. CDR3 DNA: TGTGCCAGCACTCCCGGGAGGGGCATTGAAGCTTTCTTT. The full variable domain, its missing parts supplied by reference TRBV28 and TRBJ1-1, is DVKVTQSSRYLVKRTGEKVFLECVQDMDHENMFWYRQDPGLGLRLIYFSYDVKMKEKGDIPEGYSVSREKKERFSLILESASTNQTSMYLCASTPGRGIEAFFGQGTRLTVV.

The rearrangement links TRBV25-1 to TRBJ1-2, with TRBD1 identical over 7 bases. From germline, CDR1 is MGHDK and CDR2 SYGVNS. Unmatched junction bases numbered 1, after V lost 0 bases and J lost 0 bases. This CDR3 has 15 amino acids. The CDR3: CASSEYDRANYGYTF. CDR3 nucleotide sequence: TGTGCCAGCAGTGAATATGACAGGGCTAACTATGGCTACACCTTC.

This clone came up a few times. The chain employs TRBV16 and TRBJ1-1; no reliable D call. The CDR3 is 14 amino acids. CDR1 KGHSY and CDR2 FQNENV come from the germline V gene. The V end lost 3 bases, the J end lost 1 base, and 9 bases lay between the germline ends. Here the CDR3 reads CASSQEGGNTEAFF. In DNA form, the CDR3 reads TGTGCCAGCAGCCAGGAAGGCGGGAACACTGAAGCTTTCTTT.

This clone was seen only a few times. V gene TRBV27 combines with J gene TRBJ1-2, with 9 bases fitting TRBD1. J gave up 8 bases and V 5 bases, and 12 bases lay outside the gene matches. Germline V CDR1 and CDR2: MNHEY, SMNVEV (reference sequence). The CDR3 loop spans 15 amino acids. The DNA of the CDR3 is TGTGCCAGCAGTGACACCGGGACAGGGATCCGAGGCTACACCTTC. Protein product: CASSDTGTGIRGYTF.

The table lists this clone with a count of one. The genes are TRBV7-9 and TRBJ1-1; no clear D gene. In germline, CDR1 is SEHNR, CDR2 FQNEAQ (reference sequence). The V gene lost 3 bases and the J gene lost 6 bases, with 5 bases spanning the gap. The CDR3 loop spans 11 amino acids. CDR3 coding DNA: TGTGCCAGCAGCTTCGGCCCTGAAGCTTTCTTT. Its translation is CASSFGPEAFF.

The chain joins TRBV27 to TRBJ1-2, with 8 positions matching TRBD1. The CDR3 contains 13 residues. V lost 6 bases to trimming and J lost 7 bases; unmatched junction nucleotides: 7. Per germline, CDR1 MNHEY and CDR2 SMNVEV (reference sequence). The CDR3 coding sequence is TGTGCCAGCAGGGATCGGCAGGGGGCTGGCTACACCTTC. It encodes CASRDRQGAGYTF.

The gene calls are TRBV6-4 and TRBJ2-1, with 14 bases aligning to TRBD2. This CDR3 contains 15 residues. From germline, CDR1 is MRHNA and CDR2 SNTAGT. V shed 2 bases and J 9 bases; nucleotides not matched to a gene: 3. The CDR3 region is CASSDGTSGSFEQFF. CDR3 sequence (DNA): TGTGCCAGCAGTGACGGGACTAGCGGGAGTTTTGAGCAGTTCTTC.

V and J are TRBV7-6 and TRBJ2-6; D uncertain. CDR3 length equals 17 residues. CDR1 and CDR2 from the germline V gene are SGHVS and FNYEAQ. The ends were cut back, 5 bases at V and 1 base at J, with 15 bases in the middle. CDR3 region: CASSPPRIGSGANVLTF. The CDR3 region has the DNA TGTGCCAGCAGCCCGCCCAGGATTGGGTCTGGGGCCAACGTCCTGACTTTC.

The V call is TRBV2, the J call TRBJ2-3; D is undetermined. CDR1 SNHLY and CDR2 FYNNEI come from the germline V gene. Deletions cut 3 bases from V and 5 bases from J, with 9 bases between. The CDR3 is 13 amino acids. CDR3 nucleotides: TGTGCCAGCAGTGAGCCAGGAAGAGATACGCAGTATTTT. Its translation is CASSEPGRDTQYF.

In nucleotides, the CDR3 is TGTGCCAGCAGCGTAGGAGGACAGGGGGCTAACACCGGGGAGCTGTTTTTT. It encodes CASSVGGQGANTGELFF. The rearrangement uses TRBV9 and TRBJ2-2, with TRBD1 matching over 11 bases. Germline values: CDR1 SGDLS, CDR2 YYNGEE. The junction had 3 bases not matched to a gene; V was cut back by 0 bases and J by 2 bases. The CDR3 length is 17 residues.

In this sample, this clone is medium-sized. The chain employs TRBV6-1 and TRBJ1-4; D remains ambiguous. Germline V gene data show CDR1 as MNHNS and CDR2 as SASEGT. The CDR3 extends over 15 amino acids. V lost 6 bases and J lost 6, with 17 bases in between. The CDR3: CASSGLGPLYEKLFF. The CDR3 DNA reads as TGTGCCAGCAGCGGATTGGGCCCGCTTTATGAAAAACTGTTTTTT.

The gene calls are TRBV9 and TRBJ1-2, with 7 bases fitting TRBD1. The V gene's germline CDR1 is SGDLS and CDR2 YYNGEE. The V and J ends lost 4 bases and 3 bases, in that order; junction bases with no gene match: 3. CDR3 length equals 13 residues. CDR3 sequence: CASSLDRDYGYTF. CDR3 sequence (DNA): TGTGCCAGCAGCCTCGACAGGGACTATGGCTACACCTTC.

This chain joins TRBV27 and TRBJ1-2; D not resolved. The V end lost 6 bases, the J end lost 2 bases, and 10 bases lay between the germline ends. CDR1 and CDR2 from the germline V gene are MNHEY and SMNVEV (reference sequence). The CDR3 consists of 13 residues. CDR3 sequence (DNA): TGTGCCAGCAGCCATGCCCCGAACTATGGCTACACCTTC. This codes for CASSHAPNYGYTF.

There are a few counts of this clone. One end of the junction fails to match germline, which may point to a read error. CDR3 amino acids: CASSQSSSGPYNEQFF. The CDR3 nucleotides are TGTGCTAGCAGCCAAAGTTCTAGCGGGCCTTACAATGAGCAGTTCTTC. The chain recombines TRBV7-7 with TRBJ2-1; 8 bases align to TRBD2. There are 16 residues in the CDR3. Germline V gives CDR1 SSHAT, CDR2 FNYEAQ (reference sequence).

This clone has just one count. The gene calls are TRBV7-3 and TRBJ2-2; 7 bases align to TRBD1. The germline V gene has CDR1 SGHTA and CDR2 FQGTGA. V lost 2 bases, J lost 4 bases, and 4 bases stayed unmatched. This CDR3 is 15 amino acids long. The CDR3 sequence is CASSLGTASTGELFF. DNA of the CDR3: TGTGCCAGCAGCTTAGGGACAGCTTCCACCGGGGAGCTGTTTTTT.

The rearrangement uses TRBV13 and TRBJ1-2; D call uncertain. The V end was cut by 6 bases, the J end by 7 bases, with 12 bases between. The CDR3 totals 12 residues. Germline values: CDR1 PRHDT, CDR2 FYEKMQ (reference sequence). CDR3 region: CASSTGRGGYTF. CDR3 DNA sequence: TGTGCCAGCAGTACGGGCCGGGGTGGCTACACCTTC.

The chain recombines TRBV27 with TRBJ2-1; no firm D call. The CDR3 contains 13 residues. CDR1 and CDR2 from the germline V gene are MNHEY and SMNVEV (reference sequence). The V and J ends lost 2 bases and 5 bases respectively, with 7 bases between them. CDR3: CASSLAENNEQFF. The DNA of the CDR3 is TGTGCCAGCAGTTTAGCGGAAAACAATGAGCAGTTCTTC.

The J gene is TRBJ2-6, the V gene TRBV6-6; no clear D. V was shortened by 0 bases and J by 2 bases, with 5 bases between the two germline ends. Germline V gives CDR1 MNHNY, CDR2 SVGAGI (reference sequence). This CDR3 comprises 15 residues. The CDR3 protein is CASSYSRPGANVLTF. In DNA, the CDR3 is TGTGCCAGCAGTTACTCACGTCCTGGGGCCAACGTCCTGACTTTC.

The chain combines TRBV9 with TRBJ1-1; D is unresolved. This CDR3 region has 13 residues. Germline V gives CDR1 SGDLS, CDR2 YYNGEE. Trimming pared 2 bases from V and 4 bases from J, leaving 9 bases between. DNA for the CDR3: TGTGCCAGCAGCGTTTACGTGGGCACTGAAGCTTTCTTT. Protein: CASSVYVGTEAFF.

With respect to this clone: A far larger clone is one nucleotide away, so this likely arose from a read error. V is TRBV1 and J is TRBJ1-2; TRBD1 reflects the table's D call only, with no check against the DNA. TRBV1 is flagged as a pseudogene. This CDR3 has 16 residues. The CDR3 sequence is CTSRPDQTGSNYGYTF. CDR3 nucleotide sequence: TGCACCAGCAGGCCGGATCAGACAGGGTCAAACTATGGCTACACCTTC.

V is TRBV19 and J is TRBJ2-1; TRBD2 aligns across 8 bases. In germline, CDR1 is LNHDA, CDR2 SQIVND (reference sequence). The V and J ends lost 5 bases and 0 bases, in that order; junction bases with no gene match: 3. CDR3 length: 15 amino acids. CDR3 bases: TGTGCCAGTAGTCCAAGCGGGAGCTCCTACAATGAGCAGTTCTTC. Its protein product is CASSPSGSSYNEQFF.

The genes are TRBV4-2 and TRBJ1-1; a weak D match, TRBD1 (6 bases). Germline V gene sequence: CDR1 LGHNA, CDR2 YNFKEQ. V was clipped by 5 bases and J by 5 bases, with 18 bases between them. This CDR3 has 15 amino acids. CDR3 coding DNA: TGTGCCAGCAGCAGTTGGGGAGAGGGGGGAACTGAAGCTTTCTTT. Its translation: CASSSWGEGGTEAFF.

The chain uses TRBV6-1 and TRBJ2-7, with D hard to call. CDR3 length: 13 residues. Trimming pared 6 bases from V and 0 bases from J, leaving 9 bases between. Germline V lookup: CDR1 MNHNS, CDR2 SASEGT. The DNA of the CDR3 is TGTGCCAGCAGGTTAGCCTACTCCTACGAGCAGTACTTC. Amino acids: CASRLAYSYEQYF.